These 9 T cell receptor beta chains share one sample of origin, sequenced in a study of blood T cell repertoires in COVID-19. Libraries were prepared by immunoSEQ multiplex PCR; TCRdb keeps only in-frame clonotypes and omits some of them. The data contain fewer than 700,000 clones, roughly nine tenths of them singletons. The sample consisted of peripheral blood. These receptor sequences come from a woman aged 45-65 years with COVID-19, enrolled during active disease.

CDR3 nucleotides: TGTGCCAGCAGGGAGGACAGGATCAGCGGGGAGCTGTTTTTT. As protein: CASREDRISGELFF. The genes are TRBV2 and TRBJ2-2; 7 positions agree with TRBD1. The CDR3 covers 14 residues. V gave up 6 bases and J gave up 7 bases; unmatched junction bases: 8. Germline V gene sequence: CDR1 SNHLY, CDR2 FYNNEI.

This clone showed up just a few times. The genes are TRBV6-1 and TRBJ2-5; TRBD2 matches at 8 bases. This CDR3 is 14 amino acids long. Germline V gene data show CDR1 as MNHNS and CDR2 as SASEGT. J lost 10 bases, V lost 2 bases, and 9 bases had no gene match. CDR3 nucleotides: TGTGCCAGCAGTGAAACCCAACGGGGGGGGAGCCAGTACTTC. Its translation: CASSETQRGGSQYF.

The rearrangement links TRBV4-1 to TRBJ1-3, with a weak D call TRBD1 (6 bases). V was pared by 0 bases and J by 0 bases, with 12 bases between. Looked up from germline, CDR1 is MGHRA and CDR2 is YSYEKL. The CDR3 covers 17 residues. The CDR3 sequence: CASSQEGGIPSGNTIYF. The CDR3 DNA sequence: TGCGCCAGCAGCCAAGAAGGGGGAATTCCCTCTGGAAACACCATATATTTT.

The V call is TRBV2, the J call TRBJ1-6; 12 bases fit TRBD1. The germline gives CDR1 SNHLY, CDR2 FYNNEI. CDR3 length: 16 residues. V dropped 3 bases and J dropped 10; count of bases not matched to a gene: 7. CDR3 loop: CASSEGQGAWESPLHF. The CDR3 region has the DNA TGTGCCAGCAGTGAGGGACAGGGGGCTTGGGAATCACCCCTCCACTTT.

This chain connects TRBV28 to TRBJ1-6; D may be TRBD1 (6 bases). V was clipped by 5 bases and J by 10 bases, with 18 bases between them. The CDR3 length is 15 residues. Germline CDR1 MDHEN, CDR2 SYDVKM. The CDR3 sequence is CASSLLQGRRSPLHF. As DNA, the CDR3 is TGTGCCAGCAGTCTCCTACAGGGAAGGCGGTCACCCCTCCACTTT.

This chain links TRBV14 with TRBJ1-3, with D uncertain. In germline, CDR1 is SGHDN, CDR2 FVKESK. CDR3 size: 13 residues. V lost 1 base and J lost 4, with 5 bases in between. The CDR3 spells CASSQGQGNTIYF. The DNA of the CDR3 is TGTGCCAGCAGCCAAGGCCAGGGAAACACCATATATTTT.

This clone has just one count. The chain joins TRBV6-5 to TRBJ1-2; 7 bases fit TRBD1. The CDR3 spans 12 residues. The V segment lost 8 bases and the J segment 7 bases; nucleotides outside the gene matches: 7. Germline assignment: CDR1 MNHEY and CDR2 SVGAGI. The CDR3 DNA sequence: TGTGCCAGCTACAGGGGAGAGAGTGGCTACACCTTC. Its protein is CASYRGESGYTF.

CDR3 coding DNA: TGTGCCAGCAGCTCCCTAGCGGGGTTCGAGTTCTTC. As protein: CASSSLAGFEFF. V gene TRBV5-4 combines with J gene TRBJ2-1; 9 bases match TRBD2. CDR1 and CDR2 from the germline V gene are SGHNT and YYREEE (reference sequence). V was clipped by 3 bases and J by 14 bases; unmatched bases: 6. The CDR3 has 12 amino acids.

The V call is TRBV6-5, the J call TRBJ2-1; TRBD2 might be the D (5 bases). Germline V CDR1 and CDR2: MNHEY, SVGAGI. V lost 5 bases, J lost 0 bases, and 8 bases lay in between. This CDR3 has 14 residues. The DNA for the CDR3 is TGTGCCAGCAGTCCCCGGGGCTCCTACAATGAGCAGTTCTTC. Its translation: CASSPRGSYNEQFF.